This T cell receptor (beta chain) appears in the sequencing data of a study of regulatory T cells in long-lasting Graves disease. Overall study context: Persistent Graves' disease required over 5 years of antithyroid drugs and positive TSH receptor antibodies.

Arm-PCR of CDR3 regions and iRepertoire HTBI primers were used to build TCR beta libraries. TCRdb redid the calling of the multiplex PCR reads with MiXCR, one entry per CDR3 protein. The sample holds about 460,000 distinct CDR3 sequences; 20% to 25% are singletons and the top ten take approximately 14%. This clonotype was recorded at least ten times. The antigen remains undetermined. Time point: persistent/refractory GD, antithyroid drugs over 5 years with positive TRAb. RNA from PBMCs was the source of the TCR library. An endocrinology department located in Xi'an, China, was where the patients came from. Study-wide results and limits: Sample size, which was small, may have reduced accuracy. Under persistent disease, TRBV28, TRBJ1-2 and TRBJ2-5 were used preferentially.

The CDR3 sequence is 13 residues long. Trimming cost V 10 bases and J 7 bases; bases outside gene matches: 8. Germline CDR1 and CDR2: SNHLY and FYNNEI. The chain has TRBV2 and TRBJ1-5; 9 nucleotides match TRBD1. This clonotype was sampled from a female donor with Graves disease. The sample was peripheral blood mononuclear cells (PBMCs), taken when the disease was refractory, from a patient treated with antithyroid drugs. CDR3 DNA: TGTGCCACCGGGGGACAGGGTGAACAGCCCCAGCATTTT. Amino acid sequence: CATGGQGEQPQHF.